The sequence of this TCR beta chain was determined in a study of T cell changes during pregnancy in multiple sclerosis. Germline values: CDR1 SGHRS, CDR2 YFSETQ. The length of the CDR3 is 15 residues. V shed 4 bases, J shed 8 bases, and the junction held 12 bases outside the gene matches. TCRdb's table, derived via immunoSEQ multiplex PCR, lists solely in-frame clones and lacks some. The profile shows around 61,000 clones, approximately 87% of them singletons. The specimen was peripheral blood from another person, used as feeder cells. V usage is TRBV5-1 and J usage is TRBJ1-2; 9 positions match TRBD1. This TCR derives from a human donor whose cells served as feeder cells for cultures in a pregnancy study. CDR3 amino acids: CASSLGTGPQMGYTF. The CDR3 coding sequence is TGCGCCAGCAGCCTCGGGACAGGGCCCCAAATGGGCTACACCTTC.